This entry describes one T cell receptor (beta chain). Its specificity is unknown. This CDR3 spans 15 amino acids. J lost 4 bases, V lost 5 bases, and 8 bases had no gene match. Germline values: CDR1 LNHDA, CDR2 SQIVND (reference sequence). Use of 60 Vbeta and 13 Jbeta primers characterized the PCR. This table comes from immunoSEQ multiplex PCR, and its TCRdb copy is limited to in-frame clones, with some not included. The data contain some 200,000 clones, approximately 79% of them seen just once; the ten biggest clones take up roughly 0.22%. This sample stems from a study of cytomegalovirus exposure and HLA in healthy donors. General observations from the study: As was reported, the HLA-A and HLA-B alleles of most subjects were accurately predicted from TCR beta sequences.

This clonotype was obtained from a girl aged 2-10 years in good health and CMV-seronegative. The chain has TRBV19 and TRBJ2-7, with 10 bases aligning to TRBD1. The source material was PBMCs. The CDR3 nucleotides are TGTGCCAGTAGTCCGGGACAGGGGTCAGTATACGAGCAGTACTTC. Translating it yields CASSPGQGSVYEQYF.